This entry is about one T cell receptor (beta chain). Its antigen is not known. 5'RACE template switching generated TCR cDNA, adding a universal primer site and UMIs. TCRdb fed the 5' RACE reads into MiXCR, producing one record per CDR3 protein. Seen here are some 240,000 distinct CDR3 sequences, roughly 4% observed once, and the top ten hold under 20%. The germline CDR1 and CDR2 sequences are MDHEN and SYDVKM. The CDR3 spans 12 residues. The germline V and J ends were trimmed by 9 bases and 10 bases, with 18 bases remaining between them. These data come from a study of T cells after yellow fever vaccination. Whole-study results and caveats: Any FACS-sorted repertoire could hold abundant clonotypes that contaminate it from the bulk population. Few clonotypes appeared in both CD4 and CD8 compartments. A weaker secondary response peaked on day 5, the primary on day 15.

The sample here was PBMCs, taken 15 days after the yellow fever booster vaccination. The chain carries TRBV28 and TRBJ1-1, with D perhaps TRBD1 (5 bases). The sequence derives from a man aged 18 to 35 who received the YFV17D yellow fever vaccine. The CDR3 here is CARSDSVKGAFF. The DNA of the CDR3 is TGTGCCAGAAGTGACAGCGTAAAGGGAGCTTTCTTT.